A single sample is the source of the 31 T cell receptor beta chains below, sequenced in a study of T-cell memory formation after mild COVID-19. One entry per CDR3 protein, called by TCRdb with MiXCR from the 5' RACE reads. The table includes 250,000 to 350,000 distinct CDR3 sequences, approximately 16% detected once. The sequenced sample was PBMCs or a T cell subset sorted from them (not recorded which). The receptors here all came from a man younger than 35 who had mild COVID-19 (a few samples of this study predate the infection). Cell type and time point are not known.

This clonotype was found a few times. V and J are TRBV6-1 and TRBJ2-7; D perhaps matches TRBD1 (6 bases). V lost 2 bases to trimming and J lost 5 bases, with 13 bases between them. The germline V gene encodes CDR1 MNHNS and CDR2 SASEGT. The CDR3 is 14 residues long. CDR3 DNA sequence: TGTGCCAGCAGTGAACGGTCCAGGGGTGACGAGCAGTACGTC. It specifies CASSERSRGDEQYV.

This clonotype was seen repeatedly, ten times or more. V usage is TRBV7-2 and J usage is TRBJ1-6; D ambiguous. V lost 1 base and J lost 11, with 15 bases in between. The CDR3 is 15 residues long. Looked up from germline, CDR1 is SGHTA and CDR2 is FQGNSA. The chain's CDR3 is CASSLEGQGRAPLHF. The CDR3 nucleotides read TGTGCCAGCAGCTTAGAAGGGCAAGGGAGGGCACCCCTCCACTTT.

This clonotype was observed a few times. CDR3 DNA sequence: TGTGCCAGCTCCCGTGCAAGCGAAAAACTGTTTTTT. Residues: CASSRASEKLFF. This chain joins TRBV18 and TRBJ1-4; D not certain. V was cut by 6 bases and J by 8 bases, with 10 bases left in between. CDR3 length: 12 residues. CDR1 KGHSH and CDR2 LQKENI come from the germline V gene.

This clonotype has just a few counts. V and J are TRBV5-1 and TRBJ2-2; possibly TRBD2 for D (5 bases). The V gene lost 6 bases and the J gene lost 5 bases, with 23 bases spanning the gap. The CDR3 sequence is 17 residues long. CDR1 is SGHRS and CDR2 is YFSETQ in the germline V gene. In nucleotides, the CDR3 is TGCGCCAGCAATTTCGGGCCTAAAGGACTGGGGACCGGGGAGCTGTTTTTT. Its protein is CASNFGPKGLGTGELFF.

This clonotype was seen a handful of times. The chain combines TRBV5-1 with TRBJ2-2, with 10 bases matching TRBD2. The germline V gene encodes CDR1 SGHRS and CDR2 YFSETQ. The CDR3 extends over 15 amino acids. Germline trimming cut 1 base from V and 7 bases from J; bases unmatched to any gene: 4. The CDR3 loop reads CASSLQRGGNGELFF. CDR3 nucleotides: TGCGCCAGCAGCTTGCAGCGGGGGGGCAACGGGGAGCTGTTTTTT.

Only a few counts were recorded for this clonotype. The gene calls are TRBV4-1 and TRBJ1-2, with 7 bases fitting TRBD1. The trim removed 4 bases at V and 4 bases at J, leaving 9 bases unmatched. CDR1 and CDR2 (germline): MGHRA, YSYEKL. CDR3 length equals 15 residues. The CDR3 here is CASSPTQGQLYGYTF. The DNA for the CDR3 is TGCGCCAGCAGCCCAACCCAGGGACAGCTCTATGGCTACACCTTC.

The gene calls are TRBV5-5 and TRBJ2-5; D remains ambiguous. CDR3 length: 14 residues. Germline CDR1 and CDR2: SGHKS and YYEKEE (reference sequence). The V gene lost 3 bases and the J gene lost 4 bases, with 13 bases spanning the gap. CDR3 residues: CASSSGGVSETQYF. The CDR3 DNA sequence: TGTGCCAGCAGCTCAGGTGGGGTTTCAGAGACCCAGTACTTC.

This clonotype appeared a few times. This chain links TRBV3-1 with TRBJ2-3; D uncertain. CDR3 length equals 12 residues. Trimming stripped 4 bases from V and 8 bases from J, with 10 bases between. Germline CDR1 LGHDT, CDR2 YNNKEL (reference sequence). The CDR3 loop reads CASSRRPSTQYF. In DNA, the CDR3 is TGTGCCAGCAGCCGACGGCCCAGTACGCAGTATTTT.

The rearrangement joins TRBV29-1 to TRBJ2-2, with 11 bases lining up with TRBD1. This CDR3 region has 14 residues. The germline V gene has CDR1 SQVTM and CDR2 ANQGSEA. The V and J ends lost 6 bases and 5 bases, in that order; junction bases with no gene match: 5. The CDR3 protein is CSVPGTGGTGELFF. CDR3 DNA: TGCAGCGTCCCCGGGACAGGGGGAACCGGGGAGCTGTTTTTT.

This clonotype has more than one count but fewer than ten. This rearrangement joins TRBV5-1 to TRBJ1-1; D unclear. Germline lookup yields CDR1 SGHRS and CDR2 YFSETQ. V dropped 4 bases and J dropped 3 bases, with 10 bases sitting between them. This CDR3 has 13 amino acids. The CDR3 coding sequence is TGCGCCAGCAGCACGGGCCCAGACACTGAAGCTTTCTTT. Translation gives CASSTGPDTEAFF.

This clonotype was detected ten times or more. The chain recombines TRBV28 with TRBJ1-1; a weak D match, TRBD1 (6 bases). The ends were cut back, 2 bases at V and 5 bases at J, with 15 bases in the middle. The CDR3 is 15 amino acids. CDR1 MDHEN and CDR2 SYDVKM come from the germline V gene. The CDR3 DNA is TGTGCCAGCAGTTTAAACGGGGGGCGTTCGACTGAAGCTTTCTTT. Encoded protein: CASSLNGGRSTEAFF.

The genes are TRBV5-1 and TRBJ1-4, with D perhaps matching TRBD1 (6 bases). The CDR3 runs 18 residues. Per germline, CDR1 SGHRS and CDR2 YFSETQ. The V and J ends lost 3 bases and 0 bases respectively, with 18 bases between them. The CDR3 coding sequence is TGCGCCAGCAGCTACACCGGGACAAACCCTGCAACTAATGAAAAACTGTTTTTT. Amino acids: CASSYTGTNPATNEKLFF.

V is TRBV6-5 and J is TRBJ2-7, with D possibly being TRBD1 (6 bases). The CDR3 totals 11 residues. CDR1 is MNHEY and CDR2 is SVGAGI in the germline V gene. Trimming shortened V by 7 bases and J by 6 bases, and 10 bases separated the two germline ends. The CDR3 loop reads CASTTGREQYF. Here the CDR3 DNA reads TGTGCCAGCACGACAGGACGCGAGCAGTACTTC.

The genes are TRBV5-4 and TRBJ2-7, with TRBD1 matching over 7 bases. This CDR3 is 13 amino acids long. The germline CDR1 and CDR2 sequences are SGHNT and YYREEE (reference sequence). Trimming took 1 base from V and 7 from J; bases not matched to a gene: 5. The CDR3 loop reads CASSLPDRLEQYF. CDR3 nucleotides: TGTGCCAGCAGCTTGCCGGACAGGTTGGAGCAGTACTTC.

The CDR3 reads CASSLRDAARGTQYF. The CDR3 region has the DNA TGTGCCAGCAGCTTAAGAGACGCTGCGCGGGGGACCCAGTACTTC. V gene TRBV11-1 combines with J gene TRBJ2-5, with D possibly matching TRBD2 (6 bases). Germline assignment: CDR1 SGHAT and CDR2 FQDESV (reference sequence). V lost 2 bases and J lost 7, with 17 bases in between. The CDR3 length is 15 residues.

V and J are TRBV7-9 and TRBJ1-1; D may be TRBD1 (6 bases). This CDR3 comprises 12 residues. The germline V gene encodes CDR1 SEHNR and CDR2 FQNEAQ (reference sequence). The V end lost 3 bases, the J end lost 9 bases, and 11 bases lay between the germline ends. CDR3 protein: CASSFRDTKAFF. The CDR3 DNA follows: TGTGCCAGCAGCTTCCGGGACACCAAAGCTTTCTTT.

The sample holds many counts of this clonotype. This chain connects TRBV12-3 or TRBV12-4 to TRBJ2-3, with 8 bases matching TRBD2. This CDR3 has 15 residues. V lost 5 bases to trimming and J lost 1 base; unmatched junction nucleotides: 5. The CDR3 here is CASSPQRGRTDTQYF. The CDR3 DNA reads as TGTGCCAGCAGTCCCCAGCGGGGGCGCACAGATACGCAGTATTTT.

This clonotype appeared a few times. The chain combines TRBV24-1 with TRBJ2-1, with D tentatively TRBD1 (6 bases). CDR1 and CDR2 (germline): KGHDR, SFDVKD. Trimming left V 10 bases short and J 0 bases short, with 15 bases between. The CDR3 has 15 amino acids. CDR3 sequence reads: CATEDRRSSYNEQFF. In DNA form, the CDR3 reads TGTGCCACAGAAGACAGGCGGAGCTCCTACAATGAGCAGTTCTTC.

In DNA, the CDR3 is TGTGCCACCAGTATGTCGATGGTCAGCAACGTCCTGACTTTC. Its translation is CATSMSMVSNVLTF. This chain uses TRBV24-1 with TRBJ2-6, with unresolved D. With 6 bases removed from V and 9 bases from J, the gap between germline ends came to 14 bases. The CDR3 loop spans 14 amino acids. CDR1 and CDR2 (germline): KGHDR, SFDVKD.

This clonotype has a handful of counts. The CDR3 region has the DNA TGTGCCAGCAGTGCCGGGGACAGGGGAGGCCCTGAAGCTTTCTTT. The encoded protein is CASSAGDRGGPEAFF. The chain joins TRBV6-5 to TRBJ1-1, with 10 bases identical to TRBD1. CDR1 is MNHEY, CDR2 SVGAGI, per germline. Unmatched junction bases numbered 9, after V lost 5 bases and J lost 6 bases. The length of the CDR3 is 15 residues.

The V and J genes are TRBV5-1 and TRBJ1-1; D may be TRBD1 (5 bases). V was clipped by 5 bases and J by 4 bases, with 15 bases between them. Germline V gives CDR1 SGHRS, CDR2 YFSETQ. CDR3 length: 14 amino acids. This CDR3 is CASRNQGSSTEAFF. CDR3 coding DNA: TGCGCCAGCAGGAATCAGGGTTCGAGCACTGAAGCTTTCTTT.

This clonotype was detected ten times or more. The rearrangement links TRBV5-1 to TRBJ2-7, with 7 bases lining up with TRBD1. The trim removed 4 bases at V and 1 base at J, leaving 8 bases unmatched. The germline V gene has CDR1 SGHRS and CDR2 YFSETQ. The CDR3 is made up of 15 amino acids. The CDR3 coding sequence is TGCGCCAGCAGCCGCCCCGGGACAGCTTCCTACGAGCAGTACTTC. It translates to CASSRPGTASYEQYF.

This clonotype showed up many times. The V call is TRBV6-5, the J call TRBJ1-6; TRBD1 might be the D (6 bases). Between the trimmed V and J ends, which lost 6 bases and 0 bases, there was a span of 15 bases. The CDR3 extends over 17 amino acids. Germline lookup yields CDR1 MNHEY and CDR2 SVGAGI. Here the CDR3 DNA reads TGTGCCAGCAGACCGGACAGCGAAGGCTCCTATAATTCACCCCTCCACTTT. Translation: CASRPDSEGSYNSPLHF.

This chain joins TRBV5-1 and TRBJ1-1; 10 bases are shared with TRBD1. After removal of 4 bases from V and 6 bases from J, the junction contained 9 bases not matched to a gene. The length of the CDR3 is 15 residues. Per germline, CDR1 SGHRS and CDR2 YFSETQ. CDR3 nucleotides: TGCGCCAGCAGCACCGCGGGCGGGACAGGGGCTGAAGCTTTCTTT. The encoded protein is CASSTAGGTGAEAFF.

This chain uses TRBV29-1 with TRBJ1-1; D possibly corresponds to TRBD1 (5 bases). CDR1 and CDR2 from the germline V gene are SQVTM and ANQGSEA. V gave up 7 bases and J gave up 3 bases, with 6 bases separating them. The CDR3 is 10 amino acids. This chain's CDR3 is CSGGDTEAFF. DNA for the CDR3: TGCAGCGGGGGGGACACTGAAGCTTTCTTT.

This clonotype was counted between two and nine times. The V call is TRBV6-2 or TRBV6-3, the J call TRBJ1-5, with 9 positions matching TRBD1. CDR1 is MNHEY, CDR2 SVGEGT, per germline. After removal of 1 base from V and 7 bases from J, the junction contained 8 bases not matched to a gene. This CDR3 is built from 16 residues. CDR3 coding DNA: TGTGCCAGCAGTTACTTTCCGGGACAGGGCTTCCAGCCCCAGCATTTT. The encoded protein is CASSYFPGQGFQPQHF.

This chain joins TRBV20-1 and TRBJ2-7; a possible D gene is TRBD1 (5 bases). Trimming removed 1 base at V and 6 bases at J, with 10 bases between. Germline CDR1 and CDR2: DFQATT and SNEGSKA (reference sequence). The CDR3 runs 12 residues. CDR3 in amino acids: CSARGGASEQYV. DNA for the CDR3: TGCAGTGCTAGAGGGGGCGCCTCCGAGCAGTACGTC.

There are a few counts of this clonotype. V and J are TRBV15 and TRBJ2-7; 7 bases agree with TRBD1. The CDR3 runs 14 residues. The germline CDR1 and CDR2 sequences are LNHNV and YYDKDF (reference sequence). With V trimmed by 0 bases and J by 1 base, 0 bases remained unmatched. The CDR3 spells CATSRDRGSYEQYV. CDR3 DNA sequence: TGTGCCACCAGCAGAGACAGGGGGTCCTACGAGCAGTACGTC.

This clonotype was seen a handful of times. This chain connects TRBV9 to TRBJ2-2; TRBD1 matches at 9 bases. CDR1 is SGDLS, CDR2 YYNGEE, per germline. Unmatched junction bases numbered 6, after V lost 4 bases and J lost 2 bases. This CDR3 contains 16 residues. The CDR3 spells CASSPIQGANTGELFF. In nucleotides, the CDR3 is TGTGCCAGCAGCCCGATACAGGGGGCCAACACCGGGGAGCTGTTTTTT.

The table lists this clonotype with a few counts. The chain employs TRBV4-1 and TRBJ2-7, with 7 bases matching TRBD1. This CDR3 has 14 residues. V trimming: 3 bases; J trimming: 7 bases; junction bases outside the gene matches: 9. Germline loops: CDR1 MGHRA, CDR2 YSYEKL. CDR3 bases: TGCGCCAGCAGCCACCCAGCCGCAGGGGGAGAGCAGTACTTC. It encodes CASSHPAAGGEQYF.

The sample holds a few counts of this clonotype. This chain connects TRBV14 to TRBJ2-2; no clear D. The CDR3 length is 16 residues. Germline V CDR1 and CDR2: SGHDN, FVKESK. V lost 3 bases and J lost 1, with 12 bases in between. This chain's CDR3 is CASSQAQPGNTGELFF. In DNA, the CDR3 is TGTGCCAGCAGCCAGGCCCAGCCCGGGAACACCGGGGAGCTGTTTTTT.